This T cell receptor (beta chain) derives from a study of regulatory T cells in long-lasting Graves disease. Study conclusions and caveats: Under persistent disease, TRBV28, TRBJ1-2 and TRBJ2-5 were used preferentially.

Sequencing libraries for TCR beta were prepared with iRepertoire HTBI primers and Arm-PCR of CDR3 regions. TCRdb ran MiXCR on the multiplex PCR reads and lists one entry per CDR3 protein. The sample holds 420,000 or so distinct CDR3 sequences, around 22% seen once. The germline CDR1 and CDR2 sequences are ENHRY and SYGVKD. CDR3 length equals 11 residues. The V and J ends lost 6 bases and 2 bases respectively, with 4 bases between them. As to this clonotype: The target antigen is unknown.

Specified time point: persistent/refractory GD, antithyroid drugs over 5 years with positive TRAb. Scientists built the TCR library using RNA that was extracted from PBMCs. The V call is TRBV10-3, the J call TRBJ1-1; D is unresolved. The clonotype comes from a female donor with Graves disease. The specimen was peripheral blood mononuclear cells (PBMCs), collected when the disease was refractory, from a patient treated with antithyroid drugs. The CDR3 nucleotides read TGTGCCATCAGGGATAACACTGAAGCTTTCTTT. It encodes CAIRDNTEAFF.